The sequence of this T cell receptor (beta chain) was determined in a study of cytomegalovirus exposure and HLA in healthy donors. The study, taken as a whole, reports: TCR beta chains numbering some 150 were designated cytomegalovirus-associated. CMV antigen specificity was confirmed in vitro for a few CMV-associated chains.

Concerning this clone itself: Its target is not known.

Vbeta (60) and Jbeta (13) primers were used in the PCR. Data came from immunoSEQ multiplex PCR; TCRdb stores just in-frame clones and leaves some out. The specimen's table records about 67,000 clones. The germline V gene has CDR1 SGHVS and CDR2 FQNEAQ. This CDR3 has 15 residues. V lost 5 bases and J lost 1, with 14 bases in between. The chain employs TRBV7-8 and TRBJ1-1; TRBD1 might be the D (6 bases). This clonotype originated in a woman in her 40s in good health and CMV-seropositive. Sequenced input: PBMCs. The CDR3 DNA is TGTGCCAGCAGCCTCTCAGGGGCGTGGAACACTGAAGCTTTCTTT. This gives the protein CASSLSGAWNTEAFF.